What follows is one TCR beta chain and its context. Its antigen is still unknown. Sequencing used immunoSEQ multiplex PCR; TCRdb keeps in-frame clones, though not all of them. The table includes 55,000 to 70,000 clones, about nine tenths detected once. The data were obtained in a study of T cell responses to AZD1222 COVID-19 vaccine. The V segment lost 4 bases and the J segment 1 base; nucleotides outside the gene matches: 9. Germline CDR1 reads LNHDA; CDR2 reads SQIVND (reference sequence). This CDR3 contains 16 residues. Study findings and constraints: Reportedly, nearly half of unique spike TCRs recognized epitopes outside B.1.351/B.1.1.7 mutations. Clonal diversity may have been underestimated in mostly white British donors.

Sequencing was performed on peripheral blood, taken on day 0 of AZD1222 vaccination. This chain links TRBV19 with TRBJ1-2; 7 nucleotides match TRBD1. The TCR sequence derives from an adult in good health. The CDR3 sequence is CASSRGQVGINYGYTF. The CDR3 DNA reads TGTGCCAGTAGTAGAGGACAGGTGGGGATTAACTATGGCTACACCTTC.